A selection of T cell receptor beta chains follows, all from one sample in a study of T cells after yellow fever vaccination. From the 5' RACE reads, TCRdb called clonotypes with MiXCR, one entry per CDR3 protein. The profile shows 500,000 to 700,000 distinct CDR3 sequences, roughly a fifth of them singletons. The material was PBMCs, obtained 15 days after the yellow fever booster vaccination. These receptors came from a man aged 25 to 45 who received the YFV17D yellow fever vaccine. Each CDR3 is given with its conserved first and last residue. A D gene is named only where the DNA matches it firmly. Clone sizes are given selectively: once, few, many, or a class where the clone is expanded.

size	D	length	V	J	DNA	CDR3
many	NA	13	TRBV6-1	TRBJ2-4	TGTGCCAGCAGCCCACCAGCCAAAAACATTCAGTACTTC	CASSPPAKNIQYF
few	TRBD1	16	TRBV7-7	TRBJ2-1	TGTGCTAGCAGCTCGACAGGGTCAAGCTCCTACAATGAGCAGTTCTTC	CASSSTGSSSYNEQFF
few	NA	13	TRBV29-1	TRBJ1-4	TGCAGCACCGGGGGGTCAACTAATGAAAAACTGTTTTTT	CSTGGSTNEKLFF
many	NA	12	TRBV7-9	TRBJ2-7	TGTGCCAGCAGCTTGGAGAGCTACGAGCAGTACTTC	CASSLESYEQYF
few	NA	15	TRBV28	TRBJ2-7	TGTGCCAGCCTCGGGAAGACACCGAGCTCCTACGAGCAGTACTTC	CASLGKTPSSYEQYF
few	NA	12	TRBV10-3	TRBJ2-1	TGTGCCATCAGTGACTCCAATAATGAGCAGTTCTTC	CAISDSNNEQFF
many	NA	14	TRBV25-1	TRBJ1-5	TGTGCCAGCAGGGAAGCAGGGAACAATCAGCCCCAGCATTTT	CASREAGNNQPQHF
NA	NA	15	TRBV7-2	TRBJ2-5	TGTGCCAGCAGCTTAGCGGGAGCCCCCCAAGAGACCCAGTACTTC	CASSLAGAPQETQYF
NA	NA	11	TRBV6-2/TRBV6-3	TRBJ1-5	TGTGCCAGCAGTTCGGGTCAGCCCCAGCATTTT	CASSSGQPQHF
NA	TRBD2	20	TRBV14	TRBJ2-1	TGTGCCAGCAGCCAAGCTCGAGATCCAACTAGCGGGAGGGCCTGGGGTGAGCAGTTCTTC	CASSQARDPTSGRAWGEQFF
NA	NA	14	TRBV6-1	TRBJ1-1	TGTGCCAGCAGAGAATACAGGAGGAACACTGAAGCTTTCTTT	CASREYRRNTEAFF
few	TRBD2	16	TRBV29-1	TRBJ2-3	TGCAGCGTTGAAGGACTAGCGGGAGAACCGGGGGATACGCAGTATTTT	CSVEGLAGEPGDTQYF
NA	TRBD1	15	TRBV9	TRBJ1-1	TGTGCCAGCAGCGTAGATGGCAGGGGGGAGACTGAAGCTTTCTTT	CASSVDGRGETEAFF
NA	NA	15	TRBV5-6	TRBJ2-7	TGTGCCAGCAGCCGCAGGCGGGTCTTCTCCTACGAGCAGTACTTC	CASSRRRVFSYEQYF
few	TRBD2	15	TRBV5-4	TRBJ2-7	TGTGCCAGCAGCTTGGCGGCGGGAGGGGTGGACGAGCAGTACTTC	CASSLAAGGVDEQYF
NA	TRBD1	13	TRBV20-1	TRBJ1-5	TGCAGTGCTACCAGACAGGGGAATCAGCCCCAGCATTTT	CSATRQGNQPQHF
NA	NA	15	TRBV20-1	TRBJ2-7	TGCAGTGCTAGTATCCGCGACTATAGCTCCTACGAGCAGTACTTC	CSASIRDYSSYEQYF
NA	NA	16	TRBV7-9	TRBJ2-3	TGTGCCAGCAGCTTAGGGCTCCAAGGTAGCACAGATACGCAGTATTTT	CASSLGLQGSTDTQYF
few	NA	11	TRBV20-1	TRBJ2-2	TGCAGTGCCCTTTACACCGGGGAGCTGTTTTTT	CSALYTGELFF
NA	TRBD2	16	TRBV5-1	TRBJ2-5	TGCGCCAGCGGAACCGGGGCGGGAGGGCCAAAAGAGACCCAGTACTTC	CASGTGAGGPKETQYF
NA	TRBD2	18	TRBV4-1	TRBJ2-1	TGCGCCAGCAGCCGAGGACTAGCGGGGGGGAGCTCCTACAATGAGCAGTTCTTC	CASSRGLAGGSSYNEQFF
NA	NA	12	TRBV12-3/TRBV12-4	TRBJ2-1	TGTGCCAGCAGTTTAGAAAATGTCGAGCAGTTCTTC	CASSLENVEQFF
NA	TRBD2	15	TRBV5-1	TRBJ2-7	TGCGCCAGCAGCAGATCGGGGGGGCAGTCCTACGAGCAGTACTTC	CASSRSGGQSYEQYF
NA	TRBD1	12	TRBV20-1	TRBJ2-4	TGCAGTGCTTTGGACAGGCTAAACATTCAGTACTTC	CSALDRLNIQYF
few	NA	16	TRBV12-3/TRBV12-4	TRBJ2-4	TGTGCCAGCAGTTTTCTGGCCGGGAGCGTGGAAAACATTCAGTACTTC	CASSFLAGSVENIQYF
few	NA	13	TRBV4-3	TRBJ1-1	TGCGCCAGCAGCCAAGGATCGAACACTGAAGCTTTCTTT	CASSQGSNTEAFF
NA	NA	15	TRBV5-1	TRBJ2-5	TGCGCCAGCAGCTGGGGGGAGATCGAACAAGAGACCCAGTACTTC	CASSWGEIEQETQYF
few	NA	13	TRBV27	TRBJ2-7	TGTGCCAGCAGCTACCTTGCGTCCTACGAGCAGTACTTC	CASSYLASYEQYF
NA	TRBD2	15	TRBV5-1	TRBJ2-3	TGCGCCAGCGGGGCGGGAGGGCCTGGCACAGATACGCAGTATTTT	CASGAGGPGTDTQYF
NA	NA	13	TRBV28	TRBJ2-5	TGTGCCAGCAGTTTAATAGGGGGAGGGACCCAGTACTTC	CASSLIGGGTQYF